The text below deals with one TCR beta chain. Its antigen is not known. These data belong to a study of CXCR3-negative and CXCR3-positive naive CD8 T cells. Preparation of TRB cDNA libraries relied on 5' RACE carrying UMI labels. With the 5' RACE reads reprocessed, TCRdb shows one record per CDR3 protein and no DNA. The sample table sets out tens of thousands of distinct CDR3 sequences. CDR3 size: 15 residues. Germline-derived CDR1 and CDR2 are SGHRS and YFSETQ. Naive CD8+ T cells had a CD45RO-CCR7+CD27+CD95- phenotype. Whole-study results and caveats: Memory cells differed in TRBV-TRBJ usage, but naive CXCR3-negative and CXCR3-positive cells had similar usage. Naive cells positive for CXCR3 carried more hydrophobic TRB CDR3s than CXCR3-negative ones. Most assays were run on fresh PBMCs (CXCR3 expression partially decreased after cryopreservation).

The clonotype comes from a human donor in good health. Some clones in this sample may be carry-over from other donors' samples. Sequenced material: naive CXCR3+ CD8+ T cells from blood. Indicated subset: CD45RO-CCR7+CD27+CD95- naive CD8+ T cells expressing CXCR3 (TNR3+). V usage is TRBV5-1 and J usage is TRBJ1-3. CDR3 sequence reads: CASSLERVSGNTIYF.